This T cell receptor (beta chain) was recorded in a study of cytomegalovirus exposure and HLA in healthy donors. The PCR had 60 Vbeta and 13 Jbeta primers. Measured with immunoSEQ multiplex PCR; TCRdb has only the in-frame clones, and not every one. This sample's table has tens of thousands of clones. The study's findings and limits: A later analysis linked a missense DCLRE1C variant to TCR beta V- and J-gene trimming. In an earlier analysis, in some 500 donors, most V segments appeared productive either ~87% or ~30% of the time. A few CMV-associated chains proved CMV antigen-specific in vitro. It was reported that the classifier diagnosed cytomegalovirus status with high specificity and sensitivity in both the original and validation cohorts.

With 5 bases clipped from V and 6 bases from J, the junction kept 8 bases outside the gene matches. The CDR3 consists of 15 residues. The germline CDR1 and CDR2 sequences are MDHEN and SYDVKM. In regard to this clone: Its antigen is undetermined.

The sequence was obtained from a young woman in good health and CMV-seronegative. The sequenced material came from PBMCs. J is TRBJ2-7 and V is TRBV28; 12 bases map to TRBD1. The CDR3: CASSGDGDRGLEQYF. The DNA of the CDR3 is TGTGCCAGCAGTGGGGACGGGGACAGGGGGCTCGAGCAGTACTTC.